This TCR beta chain was profiled in a study of T cell repertoires in cytomegalovirus infection. For the study at large: Alongside well-studied HLA-B-restricted CMV epitopes, recently identified HLA-C-restricted CMV epitopes were also used. Indicated by public TCR beta signatures were CMV infection and matching HLA type. Study results and caveats: Carriers of CMV plus the relevant HLA were identified by cumulative public TCR beta family frequency.

This clonotype was seen ten or more times. The antigen is not known. TCRdb re-called the reads through MiXCR, storing one row per CDR3 protein. This sample has some 900,000 distinct CDR3 sequences, with 32% found just once. CDR1 and CDR2 from the germline V gene are SGHTA and FQGNSA. V was trimmed by 1 base and J by 0 bases, leaving 12 bases between them. This CDR3 spans 16 amino acids. The clonotype comes from a human donor in good health (CMV status not recorded). Some clones in this sample may be carry-over from other donors' samples. The chain uses TRBV7-2 and TRBJ2-5; the D call may be TRBD1 or TRBD2 (6 bases each). Sequenced here: cultured CD8+ T cells from PBMCs, sampled from culture after CMV antigen stimulation. CDR3 amino acids: CASSLEGGDYQETQYF. The DNA of the CDR3 is TGTGCCAGCAGCTTAGAGGGGGGCGACTACCAAGAGACCCAGTACTTC.